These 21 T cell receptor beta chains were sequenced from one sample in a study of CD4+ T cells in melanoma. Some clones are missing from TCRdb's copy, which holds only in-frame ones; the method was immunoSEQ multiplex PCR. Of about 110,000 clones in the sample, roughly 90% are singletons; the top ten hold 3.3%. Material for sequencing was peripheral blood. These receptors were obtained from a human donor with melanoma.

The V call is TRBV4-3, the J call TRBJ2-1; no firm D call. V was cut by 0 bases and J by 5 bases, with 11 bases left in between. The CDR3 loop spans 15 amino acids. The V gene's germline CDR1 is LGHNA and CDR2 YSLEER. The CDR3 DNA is TGCGCCAGCAGCCAAGAAATCCCTACTCACAATGAGCAGTTCTTC. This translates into CASSQEIPTHNEQFF.

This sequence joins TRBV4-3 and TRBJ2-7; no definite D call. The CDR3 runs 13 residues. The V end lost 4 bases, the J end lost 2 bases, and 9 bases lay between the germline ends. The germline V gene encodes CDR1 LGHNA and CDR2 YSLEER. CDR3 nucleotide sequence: TGCGCCAGCAGCCGAGACCGAGCCTACGAGCAGTACTTC. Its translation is CASSRDRAYEQYF.

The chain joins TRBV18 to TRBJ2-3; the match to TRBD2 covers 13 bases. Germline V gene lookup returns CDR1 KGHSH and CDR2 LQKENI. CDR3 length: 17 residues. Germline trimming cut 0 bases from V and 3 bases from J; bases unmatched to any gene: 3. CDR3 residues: CASSPPRLAGGTDTQYF. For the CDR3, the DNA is TGTGCCAGCTCACCACCGAGACTAGCGGGAGGTACAGATACGCAGTATTTT.

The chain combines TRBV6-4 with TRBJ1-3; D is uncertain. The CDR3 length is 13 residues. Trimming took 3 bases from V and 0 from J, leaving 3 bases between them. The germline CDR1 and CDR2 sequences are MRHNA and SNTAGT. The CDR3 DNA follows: TGTGCCAGCAGTGAATACTCTGGAAACACCATATATTTT. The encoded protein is CASSEYSGNTIYF.

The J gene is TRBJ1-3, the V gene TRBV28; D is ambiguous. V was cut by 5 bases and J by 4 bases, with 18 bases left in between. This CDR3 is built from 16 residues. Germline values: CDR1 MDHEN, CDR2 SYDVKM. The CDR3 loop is CASSPHKEVGGNTIYF. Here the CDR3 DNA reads TGTGCCAGCAGTCCCCACAAGGAGGTGGGAGGAAACACCATATATTTT.

The CDR3, as DNA: TGTGCCAGCAAGGAACAGGGCATTGGGGGCTACACCTTC. It is translated as CASKEQGIGGYTF. The chain joins TRBV25-1 to TRBJ1-2; D possibly corresponds to TRBD1 (6 bases). The ends were cut back, 7 bases at V and 8 bases at J, with 17 bases in the middle. In germline, CDR1 is MGHDK, CDR2 SYGVNS. CDR3 size: 13 residues.

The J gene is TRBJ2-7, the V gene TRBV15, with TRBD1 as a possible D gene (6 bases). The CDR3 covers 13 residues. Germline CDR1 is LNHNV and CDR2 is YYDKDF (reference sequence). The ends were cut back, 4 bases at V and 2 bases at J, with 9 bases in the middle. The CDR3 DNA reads TGTGCCACCAGCATCCGGACAGCCTACGAGCAGTACTTC. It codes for CATSIRTAYEQYF.

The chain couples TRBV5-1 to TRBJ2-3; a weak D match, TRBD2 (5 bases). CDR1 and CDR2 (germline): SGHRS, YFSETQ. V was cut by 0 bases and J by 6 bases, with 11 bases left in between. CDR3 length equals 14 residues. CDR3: CASSLGAGIDTQYF. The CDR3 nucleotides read TGCGCCAGCAGCTTGGGGGCGGGTATCGATACGCAGTATTTT.

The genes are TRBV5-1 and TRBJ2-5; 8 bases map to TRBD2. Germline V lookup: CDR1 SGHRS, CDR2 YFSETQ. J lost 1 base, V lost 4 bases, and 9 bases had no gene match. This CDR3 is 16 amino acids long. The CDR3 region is CASSVTSGGLQETQYF. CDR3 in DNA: TGCGCCAGCAGCGTAACTAGCGGAGGCCTCCAAGAGACCCAGTACTTC.

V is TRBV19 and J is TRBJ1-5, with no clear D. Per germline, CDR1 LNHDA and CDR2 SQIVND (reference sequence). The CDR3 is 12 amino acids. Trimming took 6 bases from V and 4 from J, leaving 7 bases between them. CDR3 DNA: TGTGCCAGTAGACTGGGGAATCAGCCCCAGCATTTT. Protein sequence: CASRLGNQPQHF.

The CDR3 protein is CASSYDRVETQYF. In nucleotides, the CDR3 is TGTGCCAGCAGCTATGATAGGGTAGAGACCCAGTACTTC. This chain links TRBV5-6 with TRBJ2-5; D call uncertain. The germline CDR1 and CDR2 sequences are SGHDT and YYEEEE. This CDR3 is 13 amino acids long. The germline V and J ends were trimmed by 3 bases and 4 bases, with 10 bases remaining between them.

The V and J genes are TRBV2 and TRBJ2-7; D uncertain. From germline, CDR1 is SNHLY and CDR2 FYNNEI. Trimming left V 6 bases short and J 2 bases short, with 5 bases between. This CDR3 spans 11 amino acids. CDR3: CASSYTYEQYF. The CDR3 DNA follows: TGTGCCAGCAGCTACACCTACGAGCAGTACTTC.

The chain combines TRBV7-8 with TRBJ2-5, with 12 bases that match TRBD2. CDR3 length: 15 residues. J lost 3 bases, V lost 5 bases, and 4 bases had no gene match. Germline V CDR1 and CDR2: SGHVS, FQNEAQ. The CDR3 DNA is TGTGCCAGCAGCCTTGGACTAGCGGGGAAAGAGACCCAGTACTTC. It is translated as CASSLGLAGKETQYF.

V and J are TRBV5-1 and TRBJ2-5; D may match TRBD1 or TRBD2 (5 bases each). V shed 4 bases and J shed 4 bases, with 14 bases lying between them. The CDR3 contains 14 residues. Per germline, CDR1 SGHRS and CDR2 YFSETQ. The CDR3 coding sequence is TGCGCCAGCAGCCCAGGGACGGGTCCAGAGACCCAGTACTTC. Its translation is CASSPGTGPETQYF.

CDR3 bases: TGTGCCAGCAGCGTAGAAAACGCGGATGAGCAGTTCTTC. Its translation is CASSVENADEQFF. The chain has TRBV9 and TRBJ2-1, with D unresolved. Germline V gives CDR1 SGDLS, CDR2 YYNGEE. Trimming removed 0 bases from V and 8 bases from J, with 9 bases in between. The CDR3 totals 13 residues. Complete variable domain (other parts from reference TRBV9 and TRBJ2-1): DSGVTQTPKHLITATGQRVTLRCSPRSGDLSVYWYQQSLDQGLQFLIQYYNGEERAKGNILERFSAQQFPDLHSELNLSSLELGDSALYFCASSVENADEQFFGPGTRLTVL.

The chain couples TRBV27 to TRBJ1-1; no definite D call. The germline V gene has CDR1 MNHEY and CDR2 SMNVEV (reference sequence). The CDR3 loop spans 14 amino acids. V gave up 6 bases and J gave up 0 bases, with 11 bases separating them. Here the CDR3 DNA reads TGTGCCAGCAGCTACCGACATATGAACACTGAAGCTTTCTTT. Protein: CASSYRHMNTEAFF.

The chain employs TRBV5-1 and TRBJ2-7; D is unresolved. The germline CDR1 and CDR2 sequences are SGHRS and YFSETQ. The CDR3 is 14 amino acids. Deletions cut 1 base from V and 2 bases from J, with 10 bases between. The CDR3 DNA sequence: TGCGCCAGCAGCTTGATAGAGTTCCCCTACGAGCAGTACTTC. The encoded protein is CASSLIEFPYEQYF.

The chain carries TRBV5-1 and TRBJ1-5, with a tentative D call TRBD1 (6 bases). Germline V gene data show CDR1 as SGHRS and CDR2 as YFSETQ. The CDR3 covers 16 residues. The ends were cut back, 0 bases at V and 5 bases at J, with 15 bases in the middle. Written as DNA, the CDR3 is TGCGCCAGCAGCTTGGGCGAAGGGGGGAACCATCAGCCCCAGCATTTT. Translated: CASSLGEGGNHQPQHF.

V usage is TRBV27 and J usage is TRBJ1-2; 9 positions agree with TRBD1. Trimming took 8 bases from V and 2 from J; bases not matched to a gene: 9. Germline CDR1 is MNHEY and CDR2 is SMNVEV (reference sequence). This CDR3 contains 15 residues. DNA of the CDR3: TGTGCCAGCCGCAGAACAGGGGGCCCGAACTATGGCTACACCTTC. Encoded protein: CASRRTGGPNYGYTF.

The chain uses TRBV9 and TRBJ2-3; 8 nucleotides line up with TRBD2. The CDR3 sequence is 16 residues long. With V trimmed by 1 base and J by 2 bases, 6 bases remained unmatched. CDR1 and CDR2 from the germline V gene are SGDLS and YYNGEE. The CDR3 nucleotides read TGTGCCAGCAGCGTACTGGGCGGGGGGTTCACAGATACGCAGTATTTT. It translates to CASSVLGGGFTDTQYF. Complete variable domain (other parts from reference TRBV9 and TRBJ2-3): DSGVTQTPKHLITATGQRVTLRCSPRSGDLSVYWYQQSLDQGLQFLIQYYNGEERAKGNILERFSAQQFPDLHSELNLSSLELGDSALYFCASSVLGGGFTDTQYFGPGTRLTVL.

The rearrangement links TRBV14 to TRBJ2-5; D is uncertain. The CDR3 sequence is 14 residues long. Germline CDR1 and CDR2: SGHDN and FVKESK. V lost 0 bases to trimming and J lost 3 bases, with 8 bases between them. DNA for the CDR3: TGTGCCAGCAGCCAAGATTCGGTAAAAGAGACCCAGTACTTC. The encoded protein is CASSQDSVKETQYF.